This T cell receptor beta chain originates from a study of blood T cells in healthy people across ages (dated by TCRdb to between 2014 and 2017). Context from the whole study: Template switching captured roughly one uniquely barcoded TCR beta cDNA molecule per two T cells in model experiments. To track age-related changes in TCR beta repertoire diversity, the study relied on deep sequencing normalized with unique cDNA molecular identifiers. The donors were split into four age groups: young (average around 15 years), middle-aged (roughly 40), aged (about 62) and long-lived (approximately 89). To avoid experimental bias, donors of different ages were spread randomly across the sequencing lanes. The study analyzed two additional independent replicas of 1 million unique cDNA reads from the same blood draw for two donors, one aged 18 to 30 and one aged 80 or older. The paper's findings and limits, for the study overall: Since profiling was done on bulk unsorted PBMCs, naive and antigen-experienced compartments could not be conclusively compared. As age increased, observed TCR beta diversity per million T cells dropped in a roughly linear way, and a significant reduction was already evident by age about 40. The long-lived group showed more naive CD4+ T cells, fewer expanded clones and increased TCR diversity than the aged group, suggesting age selection. There was a strong correlation between observed TCR beta diversity and the percentage of naive T cells measured by flow cytometry. Because donor CMV infection status was unknown, age-related changes in expanded clonotypes were potentially confounded. Total diversity estimates from one million sequenced T cells were considered lower bounds and underestimates.

The approximately 39 donors, aged roughly 6 to 95 years, were systemically healthy Caucasian individuals from Russia. About 10 milliliters of peripheral blood were collected from each donor into EDTA-treated Vacutainer tubes. Ficoll-Paque density-gradient centrifugation was used to isolate PBMCs, with at least 7 million per sample. Trizol reagent was used to extract total RNA from PBMCs, with at least 6 micrograms per sample. For every donor, an aliquot of PBMCs went through flow cytometry to measure the percentages of naive CD45RAhigh/CD27high T cells. V was cut back by 4 bases and J by 5 bases, leaving a gap of 9 bases between them. Via the germline V gene, CDR1 is SGHVS and CDR2 FNYEAQ. CDR3 length: 13 amino acids, cysteine to phenylalanine. Kept here is only the CDR3 DNA, which spans 39 bases and is read in frame from base 1. The library came from 5' RACE. TCRdb lists the instrument as Illumina HiSeq 2500. A second roughly 7 to 11 cycle PCR used a sample-barcoded 5' primer and a J-beta primer mix. A template-switch 5' adaptor carrying 12 random nucleotides introduced a unique molecular identifier onto each TCR beta cDNA molecule. Each sample yielded at least 2.5 million CDR3-containing paired-end reads. First-strand cDNA was synthesized from all RNA with the Mint cDNA synthesis kit, primed by a TRBC-specific oligonucleotide. All cDNA was treated with uracil-DNA glycosylase and then went through a first 18-cycle PCR with the universal primers M1SS and BC2_uni_R. The study's own analysis went as follows. Each sample was normalized by randomly selecting 1 million high-quality reads, each carrying a distinct molecular identifier. Instead of being binned into consensus sequences, reads with shared molecular identifiers were discarded. MiTCR, with a Q25 quality threshold and the strictest error-elimination algorithm, was used for CDR3 identification, clonotype clustering and error correction. Lower-bound total TCR beta diversity was estimated with a nonparametric unseen species model using Euler transformation. TCRdb reprocessing: public reads trimmed at Q25 with fastp, clones called with MiXCR, in-frame beta chains kept. Rows are unified per CDR3 protein, each entry keeping the most common DNA and genes. Here the V and J calls rest on TCRdb's processing, not on the authors' analysis. The sample yields about 970,000 distinct CDR3 sequences; around 54% were counted once. The biggest ten clones account for about a fifth of the sample.

This clonotype has only a few counts. What this receptor recognizes is not known. No much larger clone is present one base from it, and per-base qualities are unavailable. The V gene is TRBV7-6 and the J gene is TRBJ1-5; no D gene call is confident. Input material: blood. This receptor was taken from a woman in her sixties or seventies in good health. For the CDR3, the sequence is CASSSARHQPQHF. The sequence in DNA is TGTGCCAGCAGCTCGGCCCGTCATCAGCCCCAGCATTTT.